The 26 T cell receptor beta chains listed next were all sequenced from one sample in a study of shared clonotypes between healthy human individuals. Assay used: immunoSEQ multiplex PCR; TCRdb lists only in-frame clones, some missing. The table has more than 1.2 million clones, around 98.5% seen once; the top ten hold around 0.33%. The sample was naive CD4+ T cells sorted from blood. Subset noted: CD45RA+ positively selected. The receptor source for this set is a man under 40 in good health.

The chain carries TRBV29-1 and TRBJ2-3, with 14 nucleotides matching TRBD2. CDR1 SQVTM and CDR2 ANQGSEA come from the germline V gene. V was clipped by 6 bases and J by 3 bases; unmatched bases: 11. The CDR3 runs 17 residues. CDR3 in amino acids: CSVGGRRTSGRTDTQYF. In DNA, the CDR3 is TGCAGCGTAGGAGGGCGGCGGACTAGCGGGAGGACAGATACGCAGTATTTT.

The chain employs TRBV27 and TRBJ2-3; 9 nucleotides line up with TRBD1. The CDR3 contains 13 residues. In germline, CDR1 is MNHEY, CDR2 SMNVEV (reference sequence). The CDR3 protein is CASGTGFGDTQYF. For the CDR3, the DNA is TGTGCATCCGGGACAGGGTTCGGGGATACGCAGTATTTT.

The chain joins TRBV30 to TRBJ1-1, with D hard to call. Trimming took off 8 bases at V and 7 bases at J, with 17 bases between the two ends. The CDR3 is 12 residues long. The germline CDR1 and CDR2 sequences are GTSNPN and SVGIG (reference sequence). The CDR3, as DNA: TGTGCCGGGATCGTGGGTGGCCGTGAAGCTTTCTTT. It encodes CAGIVGGREAFF. Full variable domain (remainder filled in from reference TRBV30 and TRBJ1-1): SQTIHQWPATLVQPVGSPLSLECTVEGTSNPNLYWYRQAAGRGLQLLFYSVGIGQISSEVPQNLSASRPQDRQFILSSKKLLLSDSGFYLCAGIVGGREAFFGQGTRLTVV.

V is TRBV28 and J is TRBJ2-7, with D unresolved. V was cut by 6 bases and J by 4 bases, with 13 bases left in between. CDR1 and CDR2 (germline): MDHEN, SYDVKM. The CDR3 is 13 residues long. CDR3 amino acids: CASSVAMLYEQYF. CDR3 bases: TGTGCCAGCAGCGTGGCGATGTTGTACGAGCAGTACTTC.

DNA of the CDR3: TGTGCCAGCAGTTACTTGACTAGCGGGACGGTAGGGACCCAGTACTTC. Translation: CASSYLTSGTVGTQYF. The genes are TRBV6-5 and TRBJ2-5, with 11 bases matching TRBD2. The CDR3 has 16 residues. V was pared by 1 base and J by 7 bases, with 8 bases of the junction left unmatched. In germline, CDR1 is MNHEY, CDR2 SVGAGI.

The rearrangement links TRBV27 to TRBJ1-4, with D hard to call. CDR1 MNHEY and CDR2 SMNVEV come from the germline V gene (reference sequence). The germline V and J ends were trimmed by 7 bases and 6 bases, with 9 bases remaining between them. The CDR3 consists of 12 residues. The CDR3 here is CASKGGYEKLFF. For the CDR3, the DNA is TGTGCCAGCAAGGGAGGGTATGAAAAACTGTTTTTT.

This chain uses TRBV7-6 with TRBJ1-4; unclear D gene. The CDR3 consists of 14 residues. CDR1 and CDR2 (germline): SGHVS, FNYEAQ. Trimming shortened V by 3 bases and J by 7 bases, and 12 bases separated the two germline ends. CDR3 nucleotide sequence: TGTGCCAGCAGCTTGGTGGCGGGCGGTGAAAAACTGTTTTTT. As protein: CASSLVAGGEKLFF.

V and J are TRBV5-1 and TRBJ2-1, with TRBD2 identical over 11 bases. Per the germline V gene, CDR1 is SGHRS and CDR2 is YFSETQ. This CDR3 spans 17 amino acids. V lost 0 bases to trimming and J lost 8 bases; unmatched junction nucleotides: 10. The CDR3 DNA is TGCGCCAGCAGCTTGGCCGGCCTAGCGGGAGGATCTCATGAGCAGTTCTTC. Its protein product is CASSLAGLAGGSHEQFF.

The rearrangement joins TRBV15 to TRBJ2-7; TRBD2 agrees at 7 bases. The CDR3 covers 16 residues. The germline gives CDR1 LNHNV, CDR2 YYDKDF (reference sequence). Trimming removed 1 base from V and 1 base from J; junction bases left unmatched: 7. This CDR3 reads CATSRGGGLGSYEQYF. The CDR3 DNA reads TGTGCCACCAGCAGAGGAGGTGGACTAGGGTCCTACGAGCAGTACTTC. The entire variable domain, with the rest obtained from reference TRBV15 and TRBJ2-7, is as follows: DAMVIQNPRYQVTQFGKPVTLSCSQTLNHNVMYWYQQKSSQAPKLLFHYYDKDFNNEADTPDNFQSRRPNTSFCFLDIRSPGLGDTAMYLCATSRGGGLGSYEQYFGPGTRLTVT.

This rearrangement joins TRBV29-1 to TRBJ1-3, with D perhaps TRBD1 (6 bases). CDR1 is SQVTM and CDR2 is ANQGSEA in the germline V gene. Trimming pared 4 bases from V and 4 bases from J, leaving 11 bases between. The CDR3 has 13 amino acids. This CDR3 reads CSVAQGGGNTIYF. CDR3 DNA sequence: TGCAGCGTTGCACAGGGAGGAGGAAACACCATATATTTT. Full variable domain (rest looked up from reference TRBV29-1 and TRBJ1-3): SAVISQKPSRDICQRGTSLTIQCQVDSQVTMMFWYRQQPGQSLTLIATANQGSEATYESGFVIDKFPISRPNLTFSTLTVSNMSPEDSSIYLCSVAQGGGNTIYFGEGSWLTVV.

V is TRBV6-1 and J is TRBJ2-1; 9 bases line up with TRBD2. CDR1 and CDR2 (germline): MNHNS, SASEGT. This CDR3 is built from 16 residues. Trimming took 4 bases from V and 1 from J; bases not matched to a gene: 5. CDR3 amino acids: CASSAAAGGSYNEQFF. The CDR3 coding sequence is TGTGCCAGCAGTGCGGCGGCGGGAGGGTCCTACAATGAGCAGTTCTTC.

The rearrangement links TRBV28 to TRBJ2-3; no clear D gene. Trimming removed 2 bases at V and 0 bases at J, with 9 bases between. This CDR3 comprises 15 residues. From germline, CDR1 is MDHEN and CDR2 SYDVKM. CDR3 protein: CASSLVRTSTDTQYF. CDR3 nucleotide sequence: TGTGCCAGCAGTTTAGTAAGAACTAGCACAGATACGCAGTATTTT.

On this clone itself: The junction departs from germline at one end; a sequencing error may be responsible. The chain links TRBV27 to TRBJ2-5, with a possible D match to TRBD1 (6 bases). This CDR3 has 12 residues. Germline CDR1 MNHEY, CDR2 SMNVEV (reference sequence). The CDR3 DNA follows: TGTGCCAGCAGTACAGGGAGAGAGGCCCAGTACTTC. It translates to CASSTGREAQYF.

The chain combines TRBV19 with TRBJ1-2; 10 bases line up with TRBD1. V dropped 5 bases and J dropped 8; count of bases not matched to a gene: 5. In germline, CDR1 is LNHDA, CDR2 SQIVND (reference sequence). The CDR3 runs to 13 residues. The DNA for the CDR3 is TGTGCCAGTAGTGTCGGACAGGGGGAAGGCTACACCTTC. This gives the protein CASSVGQGEGYTF.

This chain connects TRBV18 to TRBJ2-3, with D perhaps matching TRBD2 (5 bases). Trimming removed 3 bases from V and 2 bases from J, with 12 bases in between. CDR3 length: 15 residues. Germline V gene data show CDR1 as KGHSH and CDR2 as LQKENI. The CDR3 bases are TGTGCCAGCTCACCTCCGCCGGGAAACACAGATACGCAGTATTTT. This codes for CASSPPPGNTDTQYF.

The CDR3: CASSIIRQKNQPQHF. For the CDR3, the DNA is TGTGCCAGTAGTATAATAAGGCAGAAAAATCAGCCCCAGCATTTT. This rearrangement joins TRBV19 to TRBJ1-5; D ambiguous. There are 15 residues in the CDR3. The germline CDR1 and CDR2 sequences are LNHDA and SQIVND (reference sequence). V was cut by 2 bases and J by 4 bases, with 12 bases left in between. The full variable domain, rest sourced from reference TRBV19 and TRBJ1-5, is DGGITQSPKYLFRKEGQNVTLSCEQNLNHDAMYWYRQDPGQGLRLIYYSQIVNDFQKGDIAEGYSVSREKKESFPLTVTSAQKNPTAFYLCASSIIRQKNQPQHFGDGTRLSIL.

This clone was found once. The chain employs TRBV7-2 and TRBJ2-7; TRBD2 agrees at 10 bases. The trim removed 9 bases at V and 3 bases at J, leaving 5 bases unmatched. The CDR3 consists of 13 residues. Germline CDR1 reads SGHTA; CDR2 reads FQGNSA. The CDR3 sequence is CASSGRYHYEQYF. In DNA, the CDR3 is TGTGCCAGTAGCGGGAGGTACCACTACGAGCAGTACTTC.

The chain joins TRBV6-5 to TRBJ1-3, with D possibly TRBD1 on 6 matching bases. The V gene's germline CDR1 is MNHEY and CDR2 SVGAGI. The CDR3 length is 13 residues. Trimming removed 4 bases at V and 3 bases at J, with 7 bases between. As DNA, the CDR3 is TGTGCCAGCAGTTCAGGGGTTGGAAACACCATATATTTT. Its translation: CASSSGVGNTIYF.

The rearrangement uses TRBV7-1 and TRBJ2-1; 7 positions match TRBD1. TRBV7-1 is sorted into the ORF group, with uncertain function. This CDR3 spans 13 amino acids. V gave up 4 bases and J gave up 12 bases; unmatched junction bases: 9. CDR3 in DNA: TGTGCCAGCAGCTTACGGGACCGGACAGGGCAGTTCTTC. Amino acids: CASSLRDRTGQFF.

The chain links TRBV5-4 to TRBJ1-1; D is ambiguous. Trimming removed 0 bases at V and 3 bases at J, with 12 bases between. CDR1 and CDR2 (germline): SGHNT, YYREEE (reference sequence). This CDR3 has 15 residues. This chain's CDR3 is CASSLASGVDTEAFF. CDR3 bases: TGTGCCAGCAGCTTGGCCAGCGGGGTCGACACTGAAGCTTTCTTT.

The chain uses TRBV6-6 and TRBJ2-7; D is uncertain. The V and J ends lost 2 bases and 0 bases respectively, with 8 bases between them. Germline loops: CDR1 MNHNY, CDR2 SVGAGI (reference sequence). The CDR3 runs to 14 residues. CDR3 bases: TGTGCCAGCAGTTACCGGGCCCGCTCCTACGAGCAGTACTTC. As protein: CASSYRARSYEQYF.

This chain connects TRBV23-1 to TRBJ2-7; D may be TRBD1 (7 bases). TRBV23-1 is treated as an ORF (open reading frame) with a function not yet certain. CDR3 length: 17 residues. The V end was cut by 2 bases, the J end by 3 bases, with 20 bases between. The CDR3 DNA sequence: TGCGCCAGCAGTCAACCCATGTACAGGGGAGGTTTCTACGAGCAGTACTTC. It translates to CASSQPMYRGGFYEQYF.

V usage is TRBV5-1 and J usage is TRBJ2-2; TRBD1 matches at 8 bases. The CDR3 contains 15 residues. Losses at the gene ends were 4 bases for V and 0 bases for J; bases not matched to a gene: 2. Germline lookup yields CDR1 SGHRS and CDR2 YFSETQ. CDR3 in amino acids: CASSPGGSNTGELFF. As DNA, the CDR3 is TGCGCCAGCAGCCCAGGGGGCTCGAACACCGGGGAGCTGTTTTTT.

This sequence joins TRBV6-5 and TRBJ1-4, with D unresolved. CDR1 and CDR2 from the germline V gene are MNHEY and SVGAGI. V was trimmed by 6 bases and J by 8 bases, leaving 10 bases between them. The CDR3 extends over 12 amino acids. CDR3 sequence: CASSSLEEKLFF. CDR3 DNA sequence: TGTGCCAGCAGCTCCCTCGAAGAAAAACTGTTTTTT.

V gene TRBV27 combines with J gene TRBJ2-2; 7 positions match TRBD1. This CDR3 has 16 residues. V lost 5 bases to trimming and J lost 2 bases; unmatched junction nucleotides: 8. Germline CDR1 MNHEY, CDR2 SMNVEV (reference sequence). The CDR3 DNA reads as TGTGCCAGCAGTGTAGCCGGGACAGCAAACACCGGGGAGCTGTTTTTT. Its protein is CASSVAGTANTGELFF.

V is TRBV12-5 and J is TRBJ2-7, with D hard to call. The CDR3 is made up of 17 amino acids. V gave up 1 base and J gave up 6 bases, with 22 bases separating them. Germline CDR1 is LGHNT and CDR2 is FRNRAP. The CDR3 DNA sequence: TGTGCTAGTGGTTTGGGGGTTGGCGCTACTCCAGTCTCCGAGCAGTACTTC. As protein: CASGLGVGATPVSEQYF. The full variable domain, its missing parts supplied by reference TRBV12-5 and TRBJ2-7, is DARVTQTPRHKVTEMGQEVTMRCQPILGHNTVFWYRQTMMQGLELLAYFRNRAPLDDSGMPKDRFSAEMPDATLATLKIQPSEPRDSAVYFCASGLGVGATPVSEQYFGPGTRLTVT.